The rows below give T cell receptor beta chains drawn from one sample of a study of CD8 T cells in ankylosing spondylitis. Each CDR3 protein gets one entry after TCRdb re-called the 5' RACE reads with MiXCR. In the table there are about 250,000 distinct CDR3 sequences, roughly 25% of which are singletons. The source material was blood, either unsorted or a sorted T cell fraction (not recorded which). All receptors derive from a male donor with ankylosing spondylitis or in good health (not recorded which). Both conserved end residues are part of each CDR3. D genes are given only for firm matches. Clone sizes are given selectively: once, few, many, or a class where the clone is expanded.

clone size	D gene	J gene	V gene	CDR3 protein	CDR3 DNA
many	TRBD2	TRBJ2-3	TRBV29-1	CSVEGLAVSTDTQYF	TGCAGCGTGGAGGGACTAGCAGTTAGCACAGATACGCAGTATTTT
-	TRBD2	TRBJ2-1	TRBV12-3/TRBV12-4	CASRGLVDEQFF	TGTGCCAGCAGGGGACTAGTCGATGAGCAGTTCTTC
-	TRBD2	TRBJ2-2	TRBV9	CASSPPGLGHTGELFF	TGTGCCAGCAGCCCACCGGGACTAGGACACACCGGGGAGCTGTTTTTT
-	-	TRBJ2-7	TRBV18	CASSPKYEQYF	TGTGCCAGCTCACCCAAATACGAGCAGTACTTC
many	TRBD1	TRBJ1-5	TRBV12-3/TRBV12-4	CASSLGTGVVQPQHF	TGTGCCAGCAGTTTAGGAACAGGGGTCGTTCAGCCCCAGCATTTT
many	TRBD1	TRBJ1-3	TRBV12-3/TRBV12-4	CASSFDRGDTIYF	TGTGCCAGCAGTTTCGACAGGGGAGACACCATATATTTT
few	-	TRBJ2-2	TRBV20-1	CSAHNIPSGALFF	TGCAGTGCTCACAATATACCTAGTGGGGCGCTGTTTTTT
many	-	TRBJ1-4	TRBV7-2	CASSLRRPNEKLFF	TGTGCCAGCAGCTTACGGAGACCTAATGAAAAACTGTTTTTT
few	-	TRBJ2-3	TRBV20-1	CSASGGVADTQYF	TGCAGTGCTAGCGGGGGTGTCGCAGATACGCAGTATTTT
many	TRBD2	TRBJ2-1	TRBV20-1	CSARSLSGGRSSYNEQFF	TGCAGTGCTAGATCCCTCAGCGGGGGCCGAAGCTCCTACAATGAGCAGTTCTTC
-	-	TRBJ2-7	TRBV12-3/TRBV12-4	CASSPRDTSYEQYF	TGTGCCAGCAGTCCCCGGGACACCTCCTACGAGCAGTACTTC
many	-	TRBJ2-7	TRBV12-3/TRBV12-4	CASRKKAVSYEQYF	TGTGCCAGCAGAAAAAAGGCAGTCTCCTACGAGCAGTACTTC
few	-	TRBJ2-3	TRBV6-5	CASSTQDTQYF	TGTGCCAGCAGTACCCAAGATACGCAGTATTTT
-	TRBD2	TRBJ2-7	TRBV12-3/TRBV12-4	CASSPLAGAYEQYF	TGTGCCAGCAGTCCACTAGCGGGGGCCTACGAGCAGTACTTC
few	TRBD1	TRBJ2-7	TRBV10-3	CAIRGQGAYEQYF	TGTGCCATCAGAGGACAGGGCGCCTACGAGCAGTACTTC
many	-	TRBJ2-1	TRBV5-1	CASSLAETVVSYNEQFF	TGCGCCAGCAGCTTGGCCGAGACGGTAGTTTCCTACAATGAGCAGTTCTTC
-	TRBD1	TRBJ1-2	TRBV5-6	CASSPRGRGGYTF	TGTGCCAGCAGCCCCAGGGGGCGCGGTGGCTACACCTTC
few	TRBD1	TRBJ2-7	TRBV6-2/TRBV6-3	CASSSRQGGAYEQYF	TGTGCCAGCAGTTCCCGACAGGGGGGAGCCTACGAGCAGTACTTC
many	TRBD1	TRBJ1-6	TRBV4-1	CASQPLQGRSPLHF	TGCGCCAGCCAGCCCCTACAGGGGCGGTCACCCCTCCACTTT
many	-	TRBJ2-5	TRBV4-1	CASSQRRTQETQYF	TGCGCCAGCAGCCAGCGTAGGACCCAAGAGACCCAGTACTTC
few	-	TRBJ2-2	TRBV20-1	CSALYGRTGELFF	TGCAGTGCTCTGTACGGTCGGACCGGGGAGCTGTTTTTT
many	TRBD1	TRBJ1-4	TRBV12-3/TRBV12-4	CASSPGQGNEKLFF	TGTGCCAGCAGCCCGGGACAGGGGAATGAAAAACTGTTTTTT
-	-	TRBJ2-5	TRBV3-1	CASSQVKWASETQYF	TGTGCCAGCAGCCAAGTGAAGTGGGCTTCAGAGACCCAGTACTTC
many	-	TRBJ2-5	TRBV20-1	CSGENQETQYF	TGCAGTGGGGAGAACCAAGAGACCCAGTACTTC
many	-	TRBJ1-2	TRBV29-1	CSVEDHGGGYTF	TGCAGCGTTGAAGATCATGGGGGCGGCTACACCTTC
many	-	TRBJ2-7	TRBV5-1	CASSLAQGNGEQYF	TGCGCCAGCAGCTTGGCCCAGGGGAACGGCGAGCAGTACTTC
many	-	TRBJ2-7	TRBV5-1	CASSLSGASYEQYF	TGCGCCAGCAGCTTATCAGGGGCCTCCTACGAGCAGTACTTC
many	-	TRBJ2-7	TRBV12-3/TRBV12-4	CASSLSRGAHEQYF	TGTGCCAGCAGTTTAAGCAGGGGTGCCCACGAGCAGTACTTC
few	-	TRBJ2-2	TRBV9	CASSANTGELFF	TGTGCCAGCAGCGCGAACACCGGGGAGCTGTTTTTT
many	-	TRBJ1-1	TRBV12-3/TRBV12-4	CASTVSTGSTEAFF	TGTGCCAGCACCGTTTCAACTGGCTCCACTGAAGCTTTCTTT
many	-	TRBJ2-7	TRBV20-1	CSARTGQSYEQYF	TGCAGTGCTAGGACTGGACAGTCCTACGAGCAGTACTTC
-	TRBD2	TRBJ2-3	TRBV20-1	CSAPRLAKQDTQYF	TGCAGTGCTCCGAGACTAGCCAAGCAAGATACGCAGTATTTT
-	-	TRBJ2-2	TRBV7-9	CASRLQGIGTGELFF	TGTGCCAGCAGATTACAGGGTATTGGCACCGGGGAGCTGTTTTTT
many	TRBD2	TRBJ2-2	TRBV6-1	CASRGGVSGELFF	TGTGCCAGCAGGGGGGGGGTGTCCGGGGAGCTGTTTTTT
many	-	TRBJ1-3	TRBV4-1	CASSQEEYSGNTIYF	TGCGCCAGCAGCCAAGAGGAGTACTCTGGAAACACCATATATTTT
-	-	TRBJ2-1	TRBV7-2	CASIKSDGLYNEQFF	TGTGCCAGCATCAAATCGGACGGTCTGTACAATGAGCAGTTCTTC
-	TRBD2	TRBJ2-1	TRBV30	CASGLARHEQFF	TGTGCCTCGGGACTAGCTCGGCATGAGCAGTTCTTC
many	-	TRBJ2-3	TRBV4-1	CASSHPIGRGAVDTQYF	TGCGCCAGCAGCCACCCCATTGGACGGGGGGCAGTAGATACGCAGTATTTT
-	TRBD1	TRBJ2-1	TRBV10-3	CATSPGDSYEKEQFF	TGTGCCACATCGCCCGGGGACAGCTACGAAAAAGAGCAGTTCTTC
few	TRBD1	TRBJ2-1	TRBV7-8	CASSFHRDRGADEQFF	TGTGCCAGCAGCTTCCACCGGGACAGGGGTGCCGATGAGCAGTTCTTC
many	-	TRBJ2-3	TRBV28	CASSARRLRGMNTQYF	TGTGCCAGCAGTGCGCGGAGGCTCCGAGGGATGAATACGCAGTATTTT
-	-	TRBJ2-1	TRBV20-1	CSARGNAREGGNEQFF	TGCAGTGCTAGGGGGAACGCCCGAGAAGGGGGCAATGAGCAGTTCTTC
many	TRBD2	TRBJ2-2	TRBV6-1	CASSRGRAGELFF	TGTGCCAGCAGTAGAGGGAGGGCCGGGGAGCTGTTTTTT
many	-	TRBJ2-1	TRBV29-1	CSAGQNNEQFF	TGCAGCGCCGGACAGAACAATGAGCAGTTCTTC
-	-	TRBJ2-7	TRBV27	CASRGAGGTSYEQYF	TGTGCCAGCAGGGGCGCAGGAGGGACGTCCTACGAGCAGTACTTC
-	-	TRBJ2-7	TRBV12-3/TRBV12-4	CASSPSGRNEQYF	TGTGCCAGCAGTCCCTCGGGGAGGAACGAGCAGTACTTC
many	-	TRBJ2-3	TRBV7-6	CASTTLTGGWVTDTQYF	TGTGCCAGCACCACCTTAACCGGAGGTTGGGTCACAGATACGCAGTATTTT
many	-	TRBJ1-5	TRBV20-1	CSARGSGREGNQPQHF	TGCAGTGCTAGAGGGTCCGGCAGGGAAGGCAATCAGCCCCAGCATTTT
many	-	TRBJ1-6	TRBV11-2	CASRTPGHKNSPLHF	TGTGCCAGCAGGACTCCGGGACACAAAAATTCACCCCTCCACTTT
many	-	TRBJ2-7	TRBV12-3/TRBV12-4	CASSSGGGPYEQYF	TGTGCCAGCAGTTCTGGTGGTGGCCCGTACGAGCAGTACTTC
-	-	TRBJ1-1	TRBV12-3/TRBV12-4	CASSQRTNTEAFF	TGTGCCAGCAGTCAAAGGACGAACACTGAAGCTTTCTTT
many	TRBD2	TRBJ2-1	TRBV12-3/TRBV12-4	CASRSIGLAGNEQFF	TGTGCCAGCCGGTCTATCGGACTAGCGGGCAATGAGCAGTTCTTC